This entry lists 15 T cell receptor beta chains sequenced from one sample in a study of molecular identifiers for immune sequencing clone quantification. TCRdb called the PCR reads again in MiXCR, with one record for every CDR3 protein. The table records some 650,000 distinct CDR3 sequences, 20% of them present only once. The sample was naive CD8+ T cells from blood, with Jurkat cell RNA spiked in. The sample's subset: FACS-sorted CD8+CD4-CCR7+CD45RA+ naive T cells. These receptors were obtained from a human donor in good health. Some libraries in this study had Jurkat cell RNA spiked in.

The V gene is TRBV7-9, the J gene TRBJ2-1; 9 bases map to TRBD2. J was trimmed by 7 bases and V by 8 bases; bases with no gene match: 12. The CDR3 runs to 15 residues. CDR1 and CDR2 (germline): SEHNR, FQNEAQ (reference sequence). Written as DNA, the CDR3 is TGTGCCAGCGGACTCGGGACTAGCTGGGCTAATGAGCAGTTCTTC. Amino acids: CASGLGTSWANEQFF. The whole variable domain, remainder taken from reference TRBV7-9 and TRBJ2-1, is DTGVSQNPRHKITKRGQNVTFRCDPISEHNRLYWYRQTLGQGPEFLTYFQNEAQLEKSRLLSDRFSAERPKGSFSTLEIQRTEQGDSAMYLCASGLGTSWANEQFFGPGTRLTVL.

Notes on this clonotype: With a much larger clone just one base away, this may be a read error. The rearrangement joins TRBV7-9 to TRBJ1-6; D not certain. Germline V gives CDR1 SEHNR, CDR2 FQNEAQ (reference sequence). V lost 7 bases, J lost 10 bases, and 14 bases lay in between. This CDR3 has 13 amino acids. The CDR3 DNA is TGTGCCAGCACCGGCCTCATCGGGTCACCCCTCCACTTT. This gives the protein CASTGLIGSPLHF.

A few counts support this clonotype. The chain carries TRBV19 and TRBJ2-4, with D possibly being TRBD2 (6 bases). In germline, CDR1 is LNHDA, CDR2 SQIVND (reference sequence). This CDR3 has 15 residues. V lost 3 bases and J 3 bases, leaving 12 bases between the germline ends. CDR3: CASSILAGGKNIQYF. The CDR3 coding sequence is TGTGCCAGTAGTATCCTCGCCGGGGGCAAAAACATTCAGTACTTC. The whole variable domain, remainder taken from reference TRBV19 and TRBJ2-4, is DGGITQSPKYLFRKEGQNVTLSCEQNLNHDAMYWYRQDPGQGLRLIYYSQIVNDFQKGDIAEGYSVSREKKESFPLTVTSAQKNPTAFYLCASSILAGGKNIQYFGAGTRLSVL.

This clonotype was detected many times. The CDR3 region has the DNA TGCAGCGTGGCACACACGAAAGGGACTGAAGCTTTCTTT. As protein: CSVAHTKGTEAFF. The chain carries TRBV29-1 and TRBJ1-1; D is undetermined. Germline assignment: CDR1 SQVTM and CDR2 ANQGSEA. CDR3 length: 13 residues. V lost 6 bases, J lost 5 bases, and 16 bases lay in between.

This clonotype was counted between two and nine times. A clone one base away is much larger, so this may be a read error. The chain combines TRBV3-1 with TRBJ2-3, with 12 bases aligning to TRBD2. Germline CDR1 reads LGHDT; CDR2 reads YNNKEL (reference sequence). V shed 1 base, J shed 5 bases, and the junction held 1 base outside the gene matches. The CDR3 has 15 residues. The chain's CDR3 is CASSQGTSGIDTQYF. CDR3 bases: TGTGCCAGCAGCCAAGGGACTAGCGGGATAGATACGCAGTATTTT.

In its sample, this clonotype was seen a few times. This chain connects TRBV4-3 to TRBJ1-2; D may be TRBD1 (6 bases). The CDR3 sequence is 18 residues long. The V and J ends lost 0 bases and 4 bases respectively, with 21 bases between them. The germline V gene encodes CDR1 LGHNA and CDR2 YSLEER. CDR3 sequence: CASSQDPEGRGSPYGYTF. CDR3 in DNA: TGCGCCAGCAGCCAAGATCCTGAGGGCAGGGGATCCCCCTATGGCTACACCTTC.

This clonotype showed up many times. The CDR3 here is CASSPTLDSSYEQYF. CDR3 DNA sequence: TGTGCCAGCAGCCCCACATTGGACAGCTCCTACGAGCAGTACTTC. The chain recombines TRBV7-2 with TRBJ2-7; maybe TRBD1 (6 bases). The V and J ends lost 5 bases and 0 bases respectively, with 14 bases between them. Germline loops: CDR1 SGHTA, CDR2 FQGNSA. This CDR3 is built from 15 residues.

To note about this clonotype: With a much larger clone just one base away, this may be a read error. This chain links TRBV29-1 with TRBJ2-7; D is uncertain. V gave up 5 bases and J gave up 7 bases, with 12 bases separating them. The CDR3 runs 11 residues. Germline loops: CDR1 SQVTM, CDR2 ANQGSEA. The CDR3 DNA reads TGCAGCGTTACCGACTCAGAAGAGCAGTACTTC. This encodes CSVTDSEEQYF.

In the case of this clonotype: Since a much larger clone is just one base distant, this may be a read error. No conserved phenylalanine or tryptophan ends this CDR3, so it is likely a read error. The chain carries TRBV6-6 and TRBJ2-7; TRBD1 matches at 7 bases. Per the germline V gene, CDR1 is MNHNY and CDR2 is SVGAGI (reference sequence). The CDR3 sequence is 15 residues long. Germline trimming cut 5 bases from V and 1 base from J; bases unmatched to any gene: 8. CDR3 bases: TGTGCCAGCAGTAAGGACAGGACCCTATCCTACGAGCAGTACTAC. Its protein is CASSKDRTLSYEQYY.

This clonotype was counted ten times or more. The chain combines TRBV28 with TRBJ1-3, with D tentatively TRBD1 (5 bases). CDR3 length: 15 residues. The V and J ends lost 3 bases and 4 bases respectively, with 13 bases between them. The germline V gene has CDR1 MDHEN and CDR2 SYDVKM. The CDR3 region is CASSFLGAFGNTIYF. The DNA of the CDR3 is TGTGCCAGCAGTTTTTTAGGGGCCTTCGGAAACACCATATATTTT.

There are a few counts of this clonotype. The J gene is TRBJ2-1, the V gene TRBV6-1; the D is unclear. Per germline, CDR1 MNHNS and CDR2 SASEGT. The V gene lost 5 bases and the J gene lost 9 bases, with 14 bases spanning the gap. The CDR3 totals 13 residues. The CDR3 loop is CASSPQMAGEQFF. The CDR3 bases are TGTGCCAGCAGTCCGCAGATGGCCGGTGAGCAGTTCTTC.

J is TRBJ2-7 and V is TRBV5-1; D is perhaps TRBD1 or TRBD2 (6 bases each). Germline CDR1 is SGHRS and CDR2 is YFSETQ. Between the trimmed V and J ends, which lost 0 bases and 2 bases, there was a span of 12 bases. The CDR3 spans 15 residues. The CDR3 DNA reads TGCGCCAGCAGCTTGGTTGGGGGGCTAACCTACGAGCAGTACTTC. Encoded protein: CASSLVGGLTYEQYF.

The sample holds many counts of this clonotype. The V gene is TRBV6-5, the J gene TRBJ1-2; D call uncertain. Germline V lookup: CDR1 MNHEY, CDR2 SVGAGI. V was trimmed by 2 bases and J by 4 bases, leaving 11 bases between them. The CDR3 loop spans 14 amino acids. The CDR3 DNA sequence: TGTGCCAGCAGTTACACCCCCAGAGTCTATGGCTACACCTTC. This gives the protein CASSYTPRVYGYTF.

There are many counts of this clonotype. The V gene is TRBV11-2, the J gene TRBJ2-7; D is possibly TRBD2 (5 bases). V lost 3 bases to trimming and J lost 7 bases, with 10 bases between them. This CDR3 is 12 amino acids long. Germline CDR1 and CDR2: SGHAT and FQNNGV. CDR3 sequence: CASSFSPGEQYF. The CDR3 nucleotides are TGTGCCAGCAGCTTCAGTCCGGGGGAGCAGTACTTC. Using reference TRBV11-2 and TRBJ2-7 for the parts outside the CDR3, the full variable domain is EAGVAQSPRYKIIEKRQSVAFWCNPISGHATLYWYQQILGQGPKLLIQFQNNGVVDDSQLPKDRFSAERLKGVDSTLKIQPAKLEDSAVYLCASSFSPGEQYFGPGTRLTVT.

This clonotype was observed many times. The DNA for the CDR3 is TGCAGTGCCAACGTAGAAGGGAGCGGGGGGTTGAACATTCAGTACTTC. Its translation: CSANVEGSGGLNIQYF. The rearrangement uses TRBV20-1 and TRBJ2-4; 9 bases align to TRBD2. V gave up 6 bases and J gave up 7 bases; unmatched junction bases: 16. The germline V gene encodes CDR1 DFQATT and CDR2 SNEGSKA (reference sequence). There are 16 residues in the CDR3.